This T cell receptor beta chain is drawn from a study of blood T cell repertoires in COVID-19. Study background: The origin of the acute and convalescent COVID-19 samples was the United States, Italy and Spain.

Original methodology: Reference gene primer amplification gave nucleated cell count estimates. Repertoires were generated with immunoSEQ multiplex PCR, while TCRdb's copy carries only in-frame clones and drops some. Clonal size and the V and J genes are those of that table, whereas D and trimming came from the DNA. The repertoire holds roughly 60,000 clones, with over 75% as singletons. CDR1 LNHNV and CDR2 YYDKDF come from the germline V gene (reference sequence). The CDR3 covers 16 residues. J was trimmed by 2 bases and V by 5 bases; bases with no gene match: 8. This sequence joins TRBV15 and TRBJ2-3; 9 bases match TRBD2. The origin of this receptor is a woman older than 75 with acute or convalescent COVID-19. The specimen sequenced was peripheral blood. CDR3 DNA sequence: TGTGCCACCAGCCCGGATAGCGGGGGTTACACAGATACGCAGTATTTT. Translation: CATSPDSGGYTDTQYF.